Sequencing of this T cell receptor (beta chain) was carried out in a study of T-cell reconstitution after alpha-beta-depleted transplantation in children (TCRdb year 2016). Some background on the complete study: The study quantitatively tracked T-cell immune reconstitution after TCRalphabeta/CD19-depleted allogeneic hematopoietic cell transplantation in children using TCR repertoire profiling. Points the paper makes about the study in general: The frequencies of hyperexpanded clones fell over the following months, and after one year, T-cell counts and TCRbeta diversity were mostly attributed to newly produced T cells. In some patients, the high TCRbeta diversity seen at day 60 was put down to recipient T cells and intrathymic progenitors that had survived conditioning. Apparently early alphabetaT-cell count recovery about two months after transplant reportedly relied on only several hundred rapidly expanded clones derived from non-depleted graft cells.

The treatment or condition label here, explained by the study, means: allogeneic hematopoietic cell transplantation with graft depleted of TCRalphabeta T cells and CD19 B cells. The transplant recipients were children given TCRalphabeta/CD19-depleted allogeneic hematopoietic cell grafts. The library was produced with PCR. These reads were obtained on an Illumina HiSeq 2500. TCR libraries were prepared with molecular barcoding, using unique molecular identifiers to normalize TCRbeta repertoire quantification. Clones were called with MiXCR by TCRdb after fastp trimmed the public reads at Q25, and only in-frame beta chains were retained. Each record represents a unique CDR3 protein, reported with the most common genes and DNA among its rows. The sample contains approximately 980,000 distinct CDR3 sequences, about 31% of them found a single time. 25% to 35% of the sample comes from the top ten. A note on this clonotype: Its antigen remains unidentified. Per-base qualities were not stored, and no clone one base away is much larger.

Cut back by 0 bases and 6 bases, the V and J ends lie 7 bases apart. The CDR3 runs 13 amino acids, cysteine and phenylalanine included. Only the CDR3 DNA stays, 39 bases, in frame from base 1. CDR1 and CDR2 (SGHRS, YFSETQ) derive from the germline V gene. This sequence uses TRBV5-1 and TRBJ1-5, with the D gene call left open. The sequence was collected from a boy younger than two who had a stem cell transplant for SCID, so the T cells may come from the graft donor. Source: PBMCs, mostly from graft donor cells, taken 360 days after TCRalphabeta/CD19-depleted stem cell transplant. Here is the DNA: TGCGCCAGCAGCTTGGAGAGGGCTCAGCCCCAGCATTTT. This encodes CASSLERAQPQHF.